Following are 17 T cell receptor beta chains from one sample sequenced in a study of cytomegalovirus exposure and HLA in healthy donors. Use of 60 Vbeta and 13 Jbeta primers characterized the PCR. This table comes from immunoSEQ multiplex PCR, and its TCRdb copy is limited to in-frame clones, with some not included. The data show about 130,000 clones, over 65% seen once. Sequencing was done on a sample of PBMCs. The receptors derive from a man between 18 and 29 years old in good health and CMV-seropositive.

The CDR3 region is CASSAKRILQNQETQYF. The CDR3 bases are TGTGCCAGCAGTGCCAAGAGGATCCTACAAAATCAAGAGACCCAGTACTTC. The chain uses TRBV6-1 and TRBJ2-5; D remains unclear. Germline values: CDR1 MNHNS, CDR2 SASEGT. CDR3 length: 17 residues. The V and J ends lost 4 bases and 2 bases respectively, with 20 bases between them.

This chain joins TRBV6-5 and TRBJ1-2; 9 nucleotides align to TRBD1. Trimming removed 2 bases from V and 7 bases from J; junction bases left unmatched: 2. The CDR3 is made up of 13 amino acids. Germline V gene data show CDR1 as MNHEY and CDR2 as SVGAGI. The CDR3 protein is CASSYGTGLGYTF. The DNA of the CDR3 is TGTGCCAGCAGTTACGGGACAGGGCTTGGCTACACCTTC.

V and J are TRBV6-1 and TRBJ1-1; TRBD1 aligns across 9 bases. The germline CDR1 and CDR2 sequences are MNHNS and SASEGT. V shed 2 bases, J shed 3 bases, and the junction held 4 bases outside the gene matches. This CDR3 has 15 amino acids. The CDR3 sequence: CASSEKTGGHTEAFF. The CDR3 DNA is TGTGCCAGCAGTGAAAAGACAGGGGGGCACACTGAAGCTTTCTTT.

This clone was found a few times. This chain connects TRBV5-6 to TRBJ1-5, with 9 nucleotides matching TRBD1. V lost 2 bases and J lost 3; bases outside the gene matches: 3. Germline CDR1 is SGHDT and CDR2 is YYEEEE. The CDR3 is 15 amino acids. CDR3 amino acids: CASSLQGAINQPQHF. The CDR3 region has the DNA TGTGCCAGCAGCTTACAGGGGGCTATCAATCAGCCCCAGCATTTT. The full variable domain, rest sourced from reference TRBV5-6 and TRBJ1-5, is DAGVTQSPTHLIKTRGQQVTLRCSPKSGHDTVSWYQQALGQGPQFIFQYYEEEERQRGNFPDRFSGHQFPNYSSELNVNALLLGDSALYLCASSLQGAINQPQHFGDGTRLSIL.

The gene calls are TRBV19 and TRBJ2-3; possible D gene TRBD2, 5 bases. The germline V gene has CDR1 LNHDA and CDR2 SQIVND (reference sequence). This CDR3 is built from 15 residues. V was pared by 9 bases and J by 0 bases, with 16 bases between. The CDR3 sequence is CASRRQDFSTDTQYF. The CDR3 nucleotides read TGTGCCAGCCGCCGCCAGGACTTTAGCACAGATACGCAGTATTTT.

The rearrangement links TRBV19 to TRBJ2-7; TRBD1 might be the D (6 bases). V lost 5 bases and J lost 2, with 10 bases in between. In germline, CDR1 is LNHDA, CDR2 SQIVND (reference sequence). The CDR3 sequence is 13 residues long. The CDR3 here is CASSFSGAYEQYF. The CDR3 DNA sequence: TGTGCCAGTAGTTTTTCAGGGGCCTACGAGCAGTACTTC.

This chain links TRBV30 with TRBJ2-2, with TRBD2 matching 8 bases. The germline V gene encodes CDR1 GTSNPN and CDR2 SVGIG (reference sequence). Trimming at V came to 2 bases and at J to 1 base, leaving 6 bases not matched to a gene. The CDR3 sequence is 16 residues long. The CDR3 nucleotides are TGTGCCTGGAGTTTTTTTAGCGGGGTGAACACCGGGGAGCTGTTTTTT. Translating it yields CAWSFFSGVNTGELFF.

The chain links TRBV10-3 to TRBJ1-6; 7 bases line up with TRBD1. Germline-derived CDR1 and CDR2 are ENHRY and SYGVKD. The ends lost 0 bases at V and 1 base at J; junction bases unmatched: 6. The CDR3 contains 18 residues. This CDR3 reads CAISESRRGTSYNSPLHF. The CDR3 DNA reads TGTGCCATCAGTGAGTCGCGCAGGGGGACTTCCTATAATTCACCCCTCCACTTT.

V gene TRBV6-6 combines with J gene TRBJ2-5; possibly TRBD2 for D (5 bases). TRBJ2-7 matches the DNA end more closely, so the J call is doubtful. The CDR3 totals 15 residues. The germline CDR1 and CDR2 sequences are MNHNY and SVGAGI (reference sequence). CDR3 protein: CASRYGRELGYEQYF. CDR3 in DNA: TGTGCCAGCAGGTACGGCCGGGAACTCGGCTACGAGCAGTACTTC.

This clone was detected a few times. CDR3 residues: CASSEAALGSGTQYF. In DNA, the CDR3 is TGTGCCAGCAGTGAAGCCGCGTTGGGTTCGGGTACGCAGTATTTT. The rearrangement uses TRBV6-1 and TRBJ2-3; D ambiguous. The germline V gene encodes CDR1 MNHNS and CDR2 SASEGT. Between the trimmed V and J ends, which lost 0 bases and 8 bases, there was a span of 15 bases. There are 15 residues in the CDR3.

On this clone: Other DNA sequences in this sample translate to the same CDR3. CDR3 amino acids: CASSQAGGNTEAFF. The CDR3, as DNA: TGTGCCAGCAGCCAAGCCGGGGGGAACACTGAAGCTTTCTTT. The rearrangement links TRBV4-2 to TRBJ1-1; tentative D call: TRBD1 (5 bases). Germline values: CDR1 LGHNA, CDR2 YNFKEQ. The V and J ends lost 1 base and 1 base respectively, with 7 bases between them. The CDR3 is 14 amino acids.

This rearrangement joins TRBV7-2 to TRBJ2-5; a weak D match, TRBD2 (6 bases). Trimming took 7 bases from V and 0 from J, leaving 27 bases between them. Per the germline V gene, CDR1 is SGHTA and CDR2 is FQGNSA. The CDR3 runs 19 residues. CDR3 region: CASIPSTGLRGRYQETQYF. In DNA form, the CDR3 reads TGTGCCAGCATCCCATCGACGGGGCTTCGAGGGAGGTACCAAGAGACCCAGTACTTC. The full variable domain, in which reference TRBV7-2 and TRBJ2-5 provide the parts outside the CDR3, is GAGVSQSPSNKVTEKGKDVELRCDPISGHTALYWYRQSLGQGLEFLIYFQGNSAPDKSGLPSDRFSAERTGGSVSTLTIQRTQQEDSAVYLCASIPSTGLRGRYQETQYFGPGTRLLVL.

The V gene is TRBV4-2, the J gene TRBJ2-3; TRBD2 aligns across 7 bases. Losses at the gene ends were 0 bases for V and 1 base for J; bases not matched to a gene: 4. From germline, CDR1 is LGHNA and CDR2 YNFKEQ. There are 16 residues in the CDR3. The CDR3 reads CASSQEASGRTDTQYF. The DNA of the CDR3 is TGTGCCAGCAGCCAAGAGGCTAGCGGACGCACAGATACGCAGTATTTT.

The chain uses TRBV5-1 and TRBJ2-3, with 9 bases identical to TRBD1. The CDR3 is made up of 15 amino acids. Germline V gene sequence: CDR1 SGHRS, CDR2 YFSETQ. The J segment lost 4 bases and the V segment lost 0 bases, leaving 3 bases of the junction unmatched. CDR3 coding DNA: TGCGCCAGCAGCTTGGGGGGACAGGGAGCAGATACGCAGTATTTT. Its protein product is CASSLGGQGADTQYF.

This clone was detected once. The genes are TRBV18 and TRBJ1-1; 7 bases are shared with TRBD1. This CDR3 comprises 14 residues. V lost 3 bases, J lost 7 bases, and 8 bases stayed unmatched. Germline lookup yields CDR1 KGHSH and CDR2 LQKENI. The CDR3 DNA reads as TGTGCCAGCTCACCTCAGACAGGGATGAGTGAAGCTTTCTTT. Encoded protein: CASSPQTGMSEAFF.

This chain uses TRBV6-6 with TRBJ2-1, with D possibly matching TRBD1 (5 bases). Per germline, CDR1 MNHNY and CDR2 SVGAGI (reference sequence). This CDR3 comprises 13 residues. With 3 bases removed from V and 9 bases from J, the gap between germline ends came to 12 bases. Here the CDR3 DNA reads TGTGCCAGCAGTTATATCCAGGGTAGTGAGCAGTTCTTC. Residues: CASSYIQGSEQFF.

J is TRBJ2-5 and V is TRBV27, with D possibly TRBD2 on 6 matching bases. The CDR3 runs to 14 residues. Germline values: CDR1 MNHEY, CDR2 SMNVEV (reference sequence). Trimming took 5 bases from V and 5 from J, leaving 15 bases between them. The CDR3 bases are TGTGCCAGCAGTCCACTTGGAGGGGTGGAGACCCAGTACTTC. It specifies CASSPLGGVETQYF.